The present T cell receptor (beta chain) was sequenced within a study of shared clonotypes between healthy human individuals. In the study overall: A donor's plate count was three for CD4 naive and three for CD4 memory; CD8 naive had two and CD8 memory one. Overall study results and limits: It was expected that sequencing depth would affect clonotype sharing among donors.

A word on this clone: The target antigen is unknown.

The assay was immunoSEQ multiplex PCR, and TCRdb's table has in-frame clones only and misses some. Seen here are about 2.4 million clones, roughly 93% observed once, and the top ten hold roughly 0.39%. V gave up 5 bases and J gave up 5 bases; unmatched junction bases: 13. CDR3 length equals 16 residues. CDR1 and CDR2 from the germline V gene are SGHNT and YYREEE (reference sequence). Healthy HIV-negative adults without recent acute infections or vaccinations served as donors. Negatively enriched CD4+ T cells were divided by CD45RA into naive and memory. The chain employs TRBV5-4 and TRBJ2-1; TRBD2 matches 7 bases. Material for sequencing was naive CD4+ T cells from PBMCs. Subset defined: CD45RA+ positively selected. The receptor comes from a man aged 18-30 years in good health. Some clones in this sample may be carry-over from other donors' samples. The CDR3 DNA reads TGTGCCAGCAGGCGTATGGGGGGGATCCCCCACAATGAGCAGTTCTTC. Translation: CASRRMGGIPHNEQFF.